These T cell receptor beta chains were read from a single sample in a study of regulatory T cells. TCRdb's copy holds only in-frame clones and misses some; the assay was immunoSEQ multiplex PCR. Of some 20,000 clones in the sample, 93% were seen once. Sequenced: CD8+ T cells sorted from blood. These receptor sequences come from a child aged 2 to 15 with CD3G deficiency. Both conserved end residues are part of each CDR3. Each record gives: V gene, clone size, J gene, D gene, CDR3 protein, CDR3 DNA. The D gene is left open where the match is weak. Only some rows state a clone size, as once, few, many or a class for expanded clones.

V gene: TRBV5-1; clone size: .; J gene: TRBJ2-5; D gene: .; CDR3 protein: CASSLTDQETQYF; CDR3 DNA: TGCGCCAGCAGCTTGACAGACCAAGAGACCCAGTACTTC
V gene: TRBV27; clone size: few; J gene: TRBJ1-1; D gene: .; CDR3 protein: CASRTSGVAFF; CDR3 DNA: TGTGCCAGCAGAACCTCAGGCGTAGCTTTCTTT
V gene: TRBV27; clone size: .; J gene: TRBJ2-2; D gene: .; CDR3 protein: CASSSVTGELFF; CDR3 DNA: TGTGCCAGCAGTTCGGTCACCGGGGAGCTGTTTTTT
V gene: TRBV7-9; clone size: .; J gene: TRBJ2-3; D gene: TRBD1; CDR3 protein: CASIGQGTDTQYF; CDR3 DNA: TGTGCCAGCATCGGACAGGGGACAGATACGCAGTATTTT
V gene: TRBV10-2; clone size: .; J gene: TRBJ1-1; D gene: .; CDR3 protein: CASSESNLAEAFF; CDR3 DNA: TGCGCCAGCAGTGAGTCGAACCTGGCTGAAGCTTTCTTT
V gene: TRBV28; clone size: .; J gene: TRBJ2-1; D gene: TRBD1; CDR3 protein: CASSLTGQDASYNEQFF; CDR3 DNA: TGTGCCAGCAGTTTAACGGGACAGGATGCGTCCTACAATGAGCAGTTCTTC
V gene: TRBV9; clone size: .; J gene: TRBJ2-3; D gene: TRBD2; CDR3 protein: CASSVGASGITDTQYF; CDR3 DNA: TGTGCCAGCAGCGTTGGCGCTAGCGGGATCACAGATACGCAGTATTTT
V gene: TRBV6-1; clone size: few; J gene: TRBJ2-7; D gene: .; CDR3 protein: CASSDPQQGINEQYF; CDR3 DNA: TGTGCCAGCAGTGACCCCCAACAGGGTATAAACGAGCAGTACTTC
V gene: TRBV28; clone size: .; J gene: TRBJ1-1; D gene: .; CDR3 protein: CASAQEGIHTEAFF; CDR3 DNA: TGTGCCAGCGCCCAGGAGGGAATCCACACTGAAGCTTTCTTT
V gene: TRBV7-9; clone size: .; J gene: TRBJ2-2; D gene: TRBD2; CDR3 protein: CASSFSGTPGELFF; CDR3 DNA: TGTGCCAGCAGCTTCAGCGGGACTCCCGGGGAGCTGTTTTTT
V gene: TRBV5-1; clone size: .; J gene: TRBJ2-1; D gene: TRBD1; CDR3 protein: CASSWGDRAYNEQFF; CDR3 DNA: TGCGCCAGCAGCTGGGGGGACAGGGCATACAATGAGCAGTTCTTC
V gene: TRBV6-1; clone size: .; J gene: TRBJ2-7; D gene: .; CDR3 protein: CASSEAGFYEQYF; CDR3 DNA: TGTGCCAGCAGTGAAGCGGGGTTTTACGAGCAGTACTTC
V gene: TRBV6-5; clone size: .; J gene: TRBJ2-7; D gene: TRBD1; CDR3 protein: CATGGAGEQYF; CDR3 DNA: TGTGCTACAGGGGGCGCGGGTGAGCAGTACTTC
V gene: TRBV6-1; clone size: .; J gene: TRBJ2-1; D gene: .; CDR3 protein: CASRPSLDEQFF; CDR3 DNA: TGTGCCAGCAGGCCATCACTAGATGAGCAGTTCTTC
V gene: TRBV7-8; clone size: .; J gene: TRBJ2-7; D gene: TRBD1; CDR3 protein: CASSPGTGTNEQYF; CDR3 DNA: TGTGCCAGCAGCCCTGGGACAGGGACAAACGAGCAGTACTTC
V gene: TRBV28; clone size: .; J gene: TRBJ2-7; D gene: .; CDR3 protein: CASSPGPWYEQYF; CDR3 DNA: TGTGCCAGCAGTCCGGGCCCCTGGTACGAGCAGTACTTC
V gene: TRBV6-1; clone size: .; J gene: TRBJ2-7; D gene: .; CDR3 protein: CASSEAAEALETYEQYF; CDR3 DNA: TGTGCCAGCAGTGAAGCGGCGGAAGCACTAGAAACCTACGAGCAGTACTTC